Listed below are T cell receptor beta chains from one sample, sequenced in a study of T cells in localized non-small cell lung cancer. Sequenced by immunoSEQ multiplex PCR; TCRdb stores in-frame clones only, minus some. Here the sample spans 100,000 to 150,000 clones, more than 70% being singletons. The starting material was peripheral blood, obtained before any cancer treatment. The source is a female donor aged 60 or older with stage I lung adenocarcinoma. The CDR3 runs from the conserved cysteine through the conserved F or W. The D gene is left open where the match is weak. Size values are once, few and many counts, or a class for expanded clones, and some rows have none.

V	J	size	length	D	CDR3	DNA
TRBV5-4	TRBJ2-3	NA	15	TRBD1	CASSSRDRGPDTQYF	TGTGCCAGCAGCAGCCGGGACAGGGGCCCAGATACGCAGTATTTT
TRBV29-1	TRBJ1-2	NA	13	TRBD1	CSVERDRGYGYTF	TGCAGCGTTGAACGGGACAGGGGTTATGGCTACACCTTC
TRBV5-1	TRBJ2-7	NA	14	NA	CASRLREVRSEQYF	TGCGCCAGCCGACTCCGGGAAGTGAGAAGCGAGCAGTACTTC
TRBV19	TRBJ2-5	once	11	NA	CASQVGETQYF	TGTGCCAGTCAAGTAGGAGAGACCCAGTACTTC
TRBV27	TRBJ2-3	NA	14	NA	CASSLTLSPDTQYF	TGTGCCAGCAGTTTAACCCTTAGTCCTGATACGCAGTATTTT
TRBV19	TRBJ2-1	NA	10	NA	CASGYNEQFF	TGTGCCAGTGGGTACAATGAGCAGTTCTTC
TRBV18	TRBJ1-5	NA	14	NA	CASSLWGSNQPQHF	TGTGCCAGCTCCCTCTGGGGAAGCAATCAGCCCCAGCATTTT
TRBV9	TRBJ1-1	once	15	NA	CASGGSGDLNTEAFF	TGTGCCAGCGGAGGGTCAGGGGACTTGAACACTGAAGCTTTCTTT
TRBV11-2	TRBJ1-1	NA	19	TRBD1	CASSFSSLLTGVMNTEAFF	TGTGCCAGCAGCTTCTCTAGCCTCCTCACAGGGGTAATGAACACTGAAGCTTTCTTT
TRBV19	TRBJ1-5	NA	12	NA	CASSMWGQPQHF	TGTGCCAGTAGTATGTGGGGTCAGCCCCAGCATTTT
TRBV5-4	TRBJ2-1	NA	14	NA	CASSLRFGGIEQFF	TGTGCCAGCAGCTTAAGGTTTGGCGGGATTGAGCAGTTCTTC
TRBV28	TRBJ1-2	once	13	NA	CASSRHSNYGYTF	TGTGCCAGCAGTAGACACAGCAACTATGGCTACACCTTC
TRBV7-9	TRBJ2-5	NA	13	NA	CASSLPYQETQYF	TGTGCCAGCAGCTTACCATACCAAGAGACCCAGTACTTC
TRBV18	TRBJ1-2	NA	18	NA	CASSPLIRAGTPNYGYTF	TGTGCCAGCTCACCTCTAATTCGTGCTGGGACGCCCAACTATGGCTACACCTTC
TRBV5-1	TRBJ2-7	NA	15	TRBD2	CASSSLTSGNYEQYF	TGCGCCAGCAGCTCCTTGACTAGCGGCAACTACGAGCAGTACTTC
TRBV6-1	TRBJ1-1	NA	13	TRBD1	CASSATGVPEAFF	TGTGCCAGCAGTGCAACAGGGGTGCCTGAAGCTTTCTTT
TRBV5-1	TRBJ1-2	NA	13	NA	CASSSGNNYGYTF	TGCGCCAGCAGCTCGGGGAATAACTATGGCTACACCTTC
TRBV19	TRBJ2-1	once	12	NA	CASSIVVGEQFF	TGTGCCAGTAGTATAGTGGTTGGGGAGCAGTTCTTC
TRBV11-2	TRBJ2-1	NA	15	TRBD2	CASSLTSGSSHEQFF	TGTGCCAGCAGTTTGACTAGCGGGAGTAGCCATGAGCAGTTCTTC
TRBV11-2	TRBJ2-7	once	15	TRBD2	CASSPWGSGIYEQYF	TGTGCCAGCAGCCCGTGGGGGAGCGGGATCTACGAGCAGTACTTC
TRBV6-5	TRBJ2-1	NA	15	TRBD2	CASSPQGGSGNEQFF	TGTGCCAGCAGCCCCCAAGGCGGGAGCGGCAATGAGCAGTTCTTC
TRBV27	TRBJ1-5	NA	14	TRBD1	CASSPAGGGQPQHF	TGTGCCAGCAGTCCCGCAGGGGGCGGTCAGCCCCAGCATTTT